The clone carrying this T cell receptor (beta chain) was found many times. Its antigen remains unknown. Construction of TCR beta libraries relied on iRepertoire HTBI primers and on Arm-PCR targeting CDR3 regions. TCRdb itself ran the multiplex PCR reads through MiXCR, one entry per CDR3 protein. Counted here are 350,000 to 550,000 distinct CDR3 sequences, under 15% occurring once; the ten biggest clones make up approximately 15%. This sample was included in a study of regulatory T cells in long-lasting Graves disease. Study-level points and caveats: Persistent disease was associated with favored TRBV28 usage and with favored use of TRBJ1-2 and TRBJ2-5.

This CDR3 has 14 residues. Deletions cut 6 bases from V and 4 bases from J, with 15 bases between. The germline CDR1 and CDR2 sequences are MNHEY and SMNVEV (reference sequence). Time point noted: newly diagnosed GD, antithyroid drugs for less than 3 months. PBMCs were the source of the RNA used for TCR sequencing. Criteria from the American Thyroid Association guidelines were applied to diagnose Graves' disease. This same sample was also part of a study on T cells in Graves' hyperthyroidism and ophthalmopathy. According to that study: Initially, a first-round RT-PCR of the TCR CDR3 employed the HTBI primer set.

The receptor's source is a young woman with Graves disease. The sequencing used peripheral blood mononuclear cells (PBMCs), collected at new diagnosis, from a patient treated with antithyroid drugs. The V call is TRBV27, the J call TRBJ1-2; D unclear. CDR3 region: CASRPNTGGYGYTF. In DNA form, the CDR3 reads TGTGCCAGCAGGCCTAACACGGGCGGCTATGGCTACACCTTC.